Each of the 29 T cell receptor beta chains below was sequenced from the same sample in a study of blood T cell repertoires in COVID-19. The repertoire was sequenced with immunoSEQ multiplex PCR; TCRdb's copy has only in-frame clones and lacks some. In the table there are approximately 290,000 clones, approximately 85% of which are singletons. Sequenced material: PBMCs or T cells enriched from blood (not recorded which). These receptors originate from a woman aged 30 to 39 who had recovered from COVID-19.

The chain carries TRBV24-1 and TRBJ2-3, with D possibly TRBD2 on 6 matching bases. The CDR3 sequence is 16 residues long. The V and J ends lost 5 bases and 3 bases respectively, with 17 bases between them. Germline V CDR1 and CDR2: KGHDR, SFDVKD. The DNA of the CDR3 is TGTGCCACCAGTGTCTCGGGGAGCGCGGGGACAGATACGCAGTATTTT. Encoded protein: CATSVSGSAGTDTQYF.

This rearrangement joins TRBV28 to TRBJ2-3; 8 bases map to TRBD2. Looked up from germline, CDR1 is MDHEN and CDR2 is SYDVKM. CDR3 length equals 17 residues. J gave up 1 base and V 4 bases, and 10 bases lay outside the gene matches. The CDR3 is CASSSLDWRGGTDTQYF. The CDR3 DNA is TGTGCCAGCAGTTCCCTAGATTGGCGGGGGGGCACAGATACGCAGTATTTT.

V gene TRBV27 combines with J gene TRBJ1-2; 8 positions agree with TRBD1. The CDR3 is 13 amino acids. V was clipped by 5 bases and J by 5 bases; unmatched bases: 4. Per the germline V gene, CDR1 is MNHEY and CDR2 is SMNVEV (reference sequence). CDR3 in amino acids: CASSPDRGYGYTF. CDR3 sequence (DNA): TGTGCCAGCAGTCCAGACAGGGGTTATGGCTACACCTTC.

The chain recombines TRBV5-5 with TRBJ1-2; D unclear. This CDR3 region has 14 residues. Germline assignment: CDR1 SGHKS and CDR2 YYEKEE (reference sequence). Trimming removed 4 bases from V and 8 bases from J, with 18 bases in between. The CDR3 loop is CASSPGGDWGGYTF. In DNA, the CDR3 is TGTGCCAGCAGCCCCGGCGGGGATTGGGGAGGCTACACCTTC.

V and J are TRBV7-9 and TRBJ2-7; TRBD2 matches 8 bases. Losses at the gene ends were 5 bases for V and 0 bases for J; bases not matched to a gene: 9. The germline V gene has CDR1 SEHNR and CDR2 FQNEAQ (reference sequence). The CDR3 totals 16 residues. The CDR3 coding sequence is TGTGCCAGCAGCCTCTGGCTAGCGGGTAGCTCCTACGAGCAGTACTTC. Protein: CASSLWLAGSSYEQYF.

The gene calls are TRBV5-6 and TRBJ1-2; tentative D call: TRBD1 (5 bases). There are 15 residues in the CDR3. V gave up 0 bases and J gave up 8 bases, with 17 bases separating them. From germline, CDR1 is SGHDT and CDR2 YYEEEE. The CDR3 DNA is TGTGCCAGCAGCTTGGGTTCGTGGGGGGTTGAGGGCTACACCTTC. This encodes CASSLGSWGVEGYTF. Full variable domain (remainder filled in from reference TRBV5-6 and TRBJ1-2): DAGVTQSPTHLIKTRGQQVTLRCSPKSGHDTVSWYQQALGQGPQFIFQYYEEEERQRGNFPDRFSGHQFPNYSSELNVNALLLGDSALYLCASSLGSWGVEGYTFGSGTRLTVV.

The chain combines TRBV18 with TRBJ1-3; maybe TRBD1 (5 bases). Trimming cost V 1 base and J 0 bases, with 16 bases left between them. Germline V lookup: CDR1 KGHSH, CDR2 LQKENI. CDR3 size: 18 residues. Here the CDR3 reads CASSPQGRSGRSGNTIYF. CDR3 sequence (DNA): TGTGCCAGCTCACCACAGGGGCGATCGGGCCGCTCTGGAAACACCATATATTTT.

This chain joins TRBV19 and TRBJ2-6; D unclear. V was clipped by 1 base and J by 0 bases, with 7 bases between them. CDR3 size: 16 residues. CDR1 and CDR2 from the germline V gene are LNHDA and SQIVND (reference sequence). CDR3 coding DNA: TGTGCCAGTAGTATAGGCAGTTCCTCTGGGGCCAACGTCCTGACTTTC. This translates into CASSIGSSSGANVLTF.

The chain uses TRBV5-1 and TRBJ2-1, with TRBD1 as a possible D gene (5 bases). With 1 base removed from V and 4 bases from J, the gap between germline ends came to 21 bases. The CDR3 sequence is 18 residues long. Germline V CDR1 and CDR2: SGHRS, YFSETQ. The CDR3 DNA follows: TGCGCCAGCAGCTTGAGTTTTGGGGCCGATCCTTCTTACAATGAGCAGTTCTTC. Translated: CASSLSFGADPSYNEQFF.

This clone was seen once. Here the CDR3 DNA reads TGTGCCAGCAGCCCCGGGGTTGTGTCCACTGAAGCTTTCTTT. Protein product: CASSPGVVSTEAFF. J is TRBJ1-1 and V is TRBV11-2, with D unresolved. The CDR3 sequence is 14 residues long. With 5 bases removed from V and 4 bases from J, the gap between germline ends came to 14 bases. The germline V gene encodes CDR1 SGHAT and CDR2 FQNNGV.

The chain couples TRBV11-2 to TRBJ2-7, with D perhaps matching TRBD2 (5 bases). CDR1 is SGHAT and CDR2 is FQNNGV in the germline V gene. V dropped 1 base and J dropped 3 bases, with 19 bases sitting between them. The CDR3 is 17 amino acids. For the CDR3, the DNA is TGTGCCAGCAGCTTAGCAGGACTTCCCGGGCCTCGCTACGAGCAGTACTTC. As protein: CASSLAGLPGPRYEQYF.

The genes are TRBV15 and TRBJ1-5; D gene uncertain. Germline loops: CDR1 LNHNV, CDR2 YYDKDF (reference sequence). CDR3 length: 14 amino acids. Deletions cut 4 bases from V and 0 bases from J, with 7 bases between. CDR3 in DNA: TGTGCCACCAGCATCGGACTTAGCAATCAGCCCCAGCATTTT. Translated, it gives CATSIGLSNQPQHF.

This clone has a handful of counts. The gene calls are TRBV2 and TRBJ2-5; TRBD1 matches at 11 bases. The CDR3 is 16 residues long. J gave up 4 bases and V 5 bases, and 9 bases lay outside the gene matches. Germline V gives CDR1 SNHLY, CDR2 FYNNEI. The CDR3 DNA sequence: TGTGCCAGCAGTAACGGACAGGGGGCTAACGGAGAGACCCAGTACTTC. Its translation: CASSNGQGANGETQYF.

The CDR3 nucleotides are TGTGCCAGCAGCTCCCGGACAGGCCAGGGCACTGAAGCTTTCTTT. Amino acids: CASSSRTGQGTEAFF. The chain recombines TRBV5-5 with TRBJ1-1; the match to TRBD1 covers 7 bases. The CDR3 has 15 amino acids. Germline CDR1 and CDR2: SGHKS and YYEKEE (reference sequence). The junction had 9 bases not matched to a gene; V was cut back by 3 bases and J by 4 bases.

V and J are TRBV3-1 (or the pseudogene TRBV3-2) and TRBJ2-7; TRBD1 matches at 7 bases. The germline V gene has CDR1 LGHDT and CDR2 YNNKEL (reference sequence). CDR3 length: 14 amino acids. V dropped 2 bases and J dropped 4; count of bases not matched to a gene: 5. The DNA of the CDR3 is TGTGCCAGCAGCCAAAATCCAGGGGGTTACGAGCAGTACTTC. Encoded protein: CASSQNPGGYEQYF.

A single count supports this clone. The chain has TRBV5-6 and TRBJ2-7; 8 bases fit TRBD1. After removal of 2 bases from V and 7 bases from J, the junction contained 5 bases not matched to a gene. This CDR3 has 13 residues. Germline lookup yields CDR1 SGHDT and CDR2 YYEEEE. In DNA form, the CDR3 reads TGTGCCAGCAGCTTTACAGGGGGAAAGGAGCAGTACTTC. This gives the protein CASSFTGGKEQYF.

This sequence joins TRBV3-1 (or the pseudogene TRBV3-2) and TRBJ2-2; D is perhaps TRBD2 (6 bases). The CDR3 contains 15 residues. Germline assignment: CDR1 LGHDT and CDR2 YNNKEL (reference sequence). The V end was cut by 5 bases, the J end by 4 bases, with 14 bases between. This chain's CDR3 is CASSSRVGGTGELFF. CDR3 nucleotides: TGTGCCAGCAGCTCACGCGTGGGGGGCACCGGGGAGCTGTTTTTT.

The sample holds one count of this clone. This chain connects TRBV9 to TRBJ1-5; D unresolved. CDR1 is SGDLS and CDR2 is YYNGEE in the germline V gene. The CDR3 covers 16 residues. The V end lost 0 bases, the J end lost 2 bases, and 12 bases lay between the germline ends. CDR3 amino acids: CASSVGSTRGNQPQHF. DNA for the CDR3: TGTGCCAGCAGCGTAGGAAGCACACGGGGCAATCAGCCCCAGCATTTT.

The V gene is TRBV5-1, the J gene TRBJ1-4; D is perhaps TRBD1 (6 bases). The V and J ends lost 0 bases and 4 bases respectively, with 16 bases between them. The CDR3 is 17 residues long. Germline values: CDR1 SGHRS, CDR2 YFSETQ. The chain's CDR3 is CASSLVFGGAYNEKLFF. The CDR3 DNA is TGCGCCAGCAGCTTGGTGTTCGGGGGGGCCTATAATGAAAAACTGTTTTTT. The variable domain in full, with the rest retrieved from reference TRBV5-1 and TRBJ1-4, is KAGVTQTPRYLIKTRGQQVTLSCSPISGHRSVSWYQQTPGQGLQFLFEYFSETQRNKGNFPGRFSGRQFSNSRSEMNVSTLELGDSALYLCASSLVFGGAYNEKLFFGSGTQLSVL.

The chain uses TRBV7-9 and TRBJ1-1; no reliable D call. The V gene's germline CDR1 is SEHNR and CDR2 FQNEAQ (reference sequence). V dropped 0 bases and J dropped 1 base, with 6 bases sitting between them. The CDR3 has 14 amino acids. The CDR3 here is CASSLALRNTEAFF. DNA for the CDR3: TGTGCCAGCAGCTTAGCACTGCGGAACACTGAAGCTTTCTTT.

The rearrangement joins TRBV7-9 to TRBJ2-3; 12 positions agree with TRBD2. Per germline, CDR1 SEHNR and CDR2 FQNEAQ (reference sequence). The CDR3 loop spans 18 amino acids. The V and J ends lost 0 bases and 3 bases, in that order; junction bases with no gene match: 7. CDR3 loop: CASSLAGETSGRTDTQYF. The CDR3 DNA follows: TGTGCCAGCAGCTTAGCGGGGGAGACTAGCGGGAGAACAGATACGCAGTATTTT.

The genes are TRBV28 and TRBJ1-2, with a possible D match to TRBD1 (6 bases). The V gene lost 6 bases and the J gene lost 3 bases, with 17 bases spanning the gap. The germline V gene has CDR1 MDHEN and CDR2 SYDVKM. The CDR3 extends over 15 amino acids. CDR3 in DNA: TGTGCCAGCAGATCATGGACAGCAGCATACTATGGCTACACCTTC. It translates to CASRSWTAAYYGYTF.

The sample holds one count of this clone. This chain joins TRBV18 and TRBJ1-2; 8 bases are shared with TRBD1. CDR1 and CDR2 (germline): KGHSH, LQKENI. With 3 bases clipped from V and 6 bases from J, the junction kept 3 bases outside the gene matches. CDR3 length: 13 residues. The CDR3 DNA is TGTGCCAGCTCACCGCAGGGGGCGGATGGCTACACCTTC. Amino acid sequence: CASSPQGADGYTF.

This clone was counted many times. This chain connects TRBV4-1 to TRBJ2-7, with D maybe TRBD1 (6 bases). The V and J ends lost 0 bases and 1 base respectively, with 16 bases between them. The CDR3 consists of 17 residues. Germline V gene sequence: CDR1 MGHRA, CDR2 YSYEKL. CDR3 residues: CASSQETIQGPSYEQYF. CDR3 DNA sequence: TGCGCCAGCAGCCAAGAGACGATACAGGGCCCTTCCTACGAGCAGTACTTC.

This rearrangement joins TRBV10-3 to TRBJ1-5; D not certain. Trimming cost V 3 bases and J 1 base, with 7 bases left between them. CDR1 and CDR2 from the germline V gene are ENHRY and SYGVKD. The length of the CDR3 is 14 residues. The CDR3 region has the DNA TGTGCCATCAGTGATTTCGGGAGCAATCAGCCCCAGCATTTT. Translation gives CAISDFGSNQPQHF.

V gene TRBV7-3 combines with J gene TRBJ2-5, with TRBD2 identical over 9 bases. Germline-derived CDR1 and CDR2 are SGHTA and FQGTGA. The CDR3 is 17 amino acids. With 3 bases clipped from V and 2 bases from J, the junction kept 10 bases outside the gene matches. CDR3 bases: TGTGCCAGCAGCTTGGGGGGTGTTAGCGGGAGACAAGAGACCCAGTACTTC. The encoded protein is CASSLGGVSGRQETQYF.

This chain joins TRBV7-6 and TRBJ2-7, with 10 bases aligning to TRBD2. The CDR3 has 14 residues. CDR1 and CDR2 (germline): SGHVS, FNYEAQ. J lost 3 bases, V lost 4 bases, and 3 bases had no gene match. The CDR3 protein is CASSSSGSVYEQYF. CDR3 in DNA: TGTGCCAGCAGCTCTAGCGGGAGTGTCTACGAGCAGTACTTC.

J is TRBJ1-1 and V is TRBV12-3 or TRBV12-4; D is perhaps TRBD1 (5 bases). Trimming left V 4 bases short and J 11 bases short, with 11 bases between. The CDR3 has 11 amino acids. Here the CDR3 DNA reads TGTGCCAGCAGTTCGGTGGGGGGGGCTTTCTTT. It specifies CASSSVGGAFF.

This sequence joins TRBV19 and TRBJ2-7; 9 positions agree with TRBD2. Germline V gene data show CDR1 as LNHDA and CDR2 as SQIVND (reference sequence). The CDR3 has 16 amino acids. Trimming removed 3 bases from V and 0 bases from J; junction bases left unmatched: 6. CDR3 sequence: CASSMSRGRASYEQYF. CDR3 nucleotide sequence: TGTGCCAGTAGTATGAGTCGCGGGAGGGCCTCCTACGAGCAGTACTTC.